The 24 T cell receptor beta chains listed next were all sequenced from one sample in a study of blood T cell repertoires in COVID-19. Sequencing was performed with immunoSEQ multiplex PCR; in TCRdb, only in-frame clones are kept and a portion is missing. The table includes around 60,000 clones, about three quarters detected once. Material for sequencing was peripheral blood. The receptor source for this set is a man aged 25 to 40 with COVID-19, enrolled during active disease.

The rearrangement uses TRBV6-6 and TRBJ2-2; D is possibly TRBD2 (5 bases). CDR3 size: 15 residues. V was trimmed by 8 bases and J by 7 bases, leaving 20 bases between them. CDR1 MNHNY and CDR2 SVGAGI come from the germline V gene (reference sequence). CDR3 sequence reads: CASSPVRGLGGELFF. The CDR3, as DNA: TGTGCCAGCTCCCCAGTACGGGGTTTGGGCGGGGAGCTGTTTTTT.

The sample holds one count of this clone. V and J are TRBV4-2 and TRBJ2-2; tentatively, D is TRBD2 (5 bases). V gave up 5 bases and J gave up 5 bases, with 12 bases separating them. The germline gives CDR1 LGHNA, CDR2 YNFKEQ. This CDR3 has 14 residues. CDR3 coding DNA: TGTGCCAGCAGCGAAAGCGGAGAGACCGGGGAGCTGTTTTTT. Protein sequence: CASSESGETGELFF.

This chain joins TRBV20-1 and TRBJ2-7; maybe TRBD2 (5 bases). V lost 3 bases and J lost 7, with 10 bases in between. The CDR3 is made up of 11 amino acids. Germline values: CDR1 DFQATT, CDR2 SNEGSKA (reference sequence). The CDR3 DNA reads TGCAGTGCTAGCCTGAGGGTAGAGCAGTACTTC. Amino acid sequence: CSASLRVEQYF.

This clone showed up just once. The chain employs TRBV19 and TRBJ1-2, with 7 nucleotides matching TRBD1. The germline V gene has CDR1 LNHDA and CDR2 SQIVND (reference sequence). V trimming: 3 bases; J trimming: 5 bases; junction bases outside the gene matches: 6. This CDR3 is built from 14 residues. For the CDR3, the DNA is TGTGCCAGTAGTATGCAGGGGGACTGGTATGGCTACACCTTC. It translates to CASSMQGDWYGYTF.

The chain couples TRBV11-2 to TRBJ2-3, with TRBD2 identical over 12 bases. This CDR3 is 18 amino acids long. In germline, CDR1 is SGHAT, CDR2 FQNNGV. V lost 5 bases and J lost 3; bases outside the gene matches: 12. The CDR3 nucleotides read TGTGCCAGCAGCCCGGGGTGGCTAGCGGGGGGGCAGACAGATACGCAGTATTTT. Translating gives CASSPGWLAGGQTDTQYF. The variable domain in full, with the rest retrieved from reference TRBV11-2 and TRBJ2-3, is EAGVAQSPRYKIIEKRQSVAFWCNPISGHATLYWYQQILGQGPKLLIQFQNNGVVDDSQLPKDRFSAERLKGVDSTLKIQPAKLEDSAVYLCASSPGWLAGGQTDTQYFGPGTRLTVL.

CDR3 protein: CASKGEGNQPQHF. As DNA, the CDR3 is TGTGCCAGCAAAGGGGAGGGCAATCAGCCCCAGCATTTT. The chain has TRBV2 and TRBJ1-5; the D gene is possibly TRBD1 (5 bases). The CDR3 totals 13 residues. V lost 7 bases, J lost 2 bases, and 9 bases lay in between. Germline-derived CDR1 and CDR2 are SNHLY and FYNNEI.

This clone came up once. J is TRBJ2-7 and V is TRBV5-1; 7 bases are shared with TRBD1. Trimming at V came to 0 bases and at J to 4 bases, leaving 7 bases not matched to a gene. The CDR3 contains 15 residues. Looked up from germline, CDR1 is SGHRS and CDR2 is YFSETQ. The CDR3 sequence is CASSLVTGAEYEQYF. CDR3 DNA: TGCGCCAGCAGCTTGGTAACAGGGGCCGAGTACGAGCAGTACTTC.

A few counts support this clone. V gene TRBV28 combines with J gene TRBJ2-7, with D tentatively TRBD1 (7 bases). This CDR3 region has 15 residues. The V gene lost 2 bases and the J gene lost 3 bases, with 14 bases spanning the gap. Germline CDR1 and CDR2: MDHEN and SYDVKM. This CDR3 reads CASSLLTGTVYEQYF. In DNA, the CDR3 is TGTGCCAGCAGTTTACTGACAGGGACTGTCTACGAGCAGTACTTC.

In DNA form, the CDR3 reads TGTGCCAGCAGCCCTAGACAGGGGGCGAGTGAGCAGTACTTC. This codes for CASSPRQGASEQYF. J is TRBJ2-7 and V is TRBV7-9; 10 bases map to TRBD1. In germline, CDR1 is SEHNR, CDR2 FQNEAQ (reference sequence). This CDR3 region has 14 residues. Germline trimming cut 5 bases from V and 7 bases from J; bases unmatched to any gene: 8.

The V gene is TRBV4-2, the J gene TRBJ2-1, with 8 nucleotides matching TRBD2. V was pared by 2 bases and J by 3 bases, with 9 bases of the junction left unmatched. Per germline, CDR1 LGHNA and CDR2 YNFKEQ. This CDR3 contains 17 residues. The CDR3 reads CASSQLKAGDIYNEQFF. The CDR3 DNA reads TGTGCCAGCAGCCAACTTAAAGCGGGAGACATCTACAATGAGCAGTTCTTC.

The J gene is TRBJ2-2, the V gene TRBV21-1; TRBD2, as called in the table, went unchecked against the DNA. TRBV21-1 is flagged as a pseudogene. The CDR3 has 17 residues. The CDR3 sequence: CASSPSEAAKNTGELFF. DNA for the CDR3: TGTGCCAGCAGCCCCTCTGAAGCGGCTAAGAACACCGGGGAGCTGTTTTTT.

The rearrangement uses TRBV2 and TRBJ1-4; D gene unclear. This CDR3 spans 14 amino acids. The V and J ends lost 11 bases and 3 bases respectively, with 16 bases between them. Germline CDR1 SNHLY, CDR2 FYNNEI. CDR3 nucleotides: TGTGCCCGGAGCGTTCCGGGATCTAATGAAAAACTGTTTTTT. It is translated as CARSVPGSNEKLFF.

This chain connects TRBV4-2 to TRBJ2-2; 13 bases fit TRBD2. With 4 bases clipped from V and 5 bases from J, the junction kept 10 bases outside the gene matches. The CDR3 covers 18 residues. Germline CDR1 is LGHNA and CDR2 is YNFKEQ. Here the CDR3 DNA reads TGTGCCAGCAGCCCCGGGACTAGCGGGGTGGGATCTACCGGGGAGCTGTTTTTT. Translating gives CASSPGTSGVGSTGELFF.

The V and J genes are TRBV18 and TRBJ1-1, with D unclear. Germline assignment: CDR1 KGHSH and CDR2 LQKENI. With 2 bases removed from V and 1 base from J, the gap between germline ends came to 8 bases. This CDR3 is built from 14 residues. The CDR3 here is CASSPNEGNTEAFF. CDR3 in DNA: TGTGCCAGCTCACCAAACGAGGGGAACACTGAAGCTTTCTTT.

The chain employs TRBV19 and TRBJ2-6; 9 nucleotides agree with TRBD1. V lost 5 bases, J lost 4 bases, and 6 bases stayed unmatched. The CDR3 has 16 residues. Germline V lookup: CDR1 LNHDA, CDR2 SQIVND (reference sequence). CDR3 residues: CASSPWTGAGANVLTF. The CDR3 DNA reads as TGTGCCAGTAGTCCGTGGACAGGGGCAGGGGCCAACGTCCTGACTTTC.

This clone has only a few counts. This rearrangement joins TRBV3-1 (or the pseudogene TRBV3-2) to TRBJ2-1; 7 bases are shared with TRBD2. Losses at the gene ends were 1 base for V and 2 bases for J; bases not matched to a gene: 5. Per germline, CDR1 LGHDT and CDR2 YNNKEL (reference sequence). This CDR3 is 16 amino acids long. DNA of the CDR3: TGTGCCAGCAGCCAAGTCGGAGGGAGGGCCTACAATGAGCAGTTCTTC. Its protein is CASSQVGGRAYNEQFF.

This clone was seen more than once but under ten times. J is TRBJ1-5 and V is TRBV28, with 8 bases aligning to TRBD1. Trimming at V came to 6 bases and at J to 3 bases, leaving 7 bases not matched to a gene. The CDR3 contains 15 residues. Germline-derived CDR1 and CDR2 are MDHEN and SYDVKM. The CDR3 DNA reads as TGTGCCAGCAGCCCCGGACAGGGTATCAATCAGCCCCAGCATTTT. Encoded protein: CASSPGQGINQPQHF.

V and J are TRBV4-3 and TRBJ2-3; D uncertain. Germline values: CDR1 LGHNA, CDR2 YSLEER. The CDR3 sequence is 15 residues long. The ends were cut back, 0 bases at V and 1 base at J, with 8 bases in the middle. CDR3 protein: CASSQDGLGTDTQYF. CDR3 sequence (DNA): TGCGCCAGCAGCCAAGACGGTCTGGGCACAGATACGCAGTATTTT.

CDR3 DNA: TGCGCCAGCAGCCAGACGGGACAGCTAGCTAACTATGGCTACACCTTC. Amino acid sequence: CASSQTGQLANYGYTF. The V gene is TRBV4-1, the J gene TRBJ1-2, with 7 nucleotides matching TRBD1. Germline V gene sequence: CDR1 MGHRA, CDR2 YSYEKL. J gave up 0 bases and V 3 bases, and 7 bases lay outside the gene matches. The CDR3 totals 16 residues.

The chain is built from TRBV2 and TRBJ2-7; a possible D gene is TRBD1 (5 bases). This CDR3 region has 13 residues. Germline CDR1 is SNHLY and CDR2 is FYNNEI. V was pared by 7 bases and J by 1 base, with 11 bases between. The CDR3 DNA reads as TGTGCCAGCAACGGACAAGCGTCCTACGAGCAGTACTTC. Translating gives CASNGQASYEQYF.

The rearrangement links TRBV20-1 to TRBJ2-7, with 7 positions matching TRBD1. The germline CDR1 and CDR2 sequences are DFQATT and SNEGSKA (reference sequence). Unmatched junction bases numbered 4, after V lost 3 bases and J lost 5 bases. The CDR3 loop spans 12 amino acids. CDR3 sequence (DNA): TGCAGTGCTAGTAAACAGGGGAACGAGCAGTACTTC. This codes for CSASKQGNEQYF.

The table lists this clone with a few counts. The V call is TRBV11-2, the J call TRBJ2-2, with TRBD2 matching 15 bases. The CDR3 is 16 residues long. The J segment lost 9 bases and the V segment lost 3 bases, leaving 5 bases of the junction unmatched. In germline, CDR1 is SGHAT, CDR2 FQNNGV. CDR3 sequence (DNA): TGTGCCAGCAGCTTCGGACTAGCGGGGGGGCCAAGGGAGCTGTTTTTT. Encoded protein: CASSFGLAGGPRELFF.

The chain has TRBV28 and TRBJ2-2; 7 nucleotides line up with TRBD1. Germline V gene lookup returns CDR1 MDHEN and CDR2 SYDVKM. The CDR3 has 16 amino acids. V dropped 5 bases and J dropped 6; count of bases not matched to a gene: 12. The CDR3 DNA is TGTGCCAGCAGTGCACGACAGGGTGGTGTACCCGGGGAGCTGTTTTTT. Its protein product is CASSARQGGVPGELFF.

V is TRBV19 and J is TRBJ2-3, with D possibly TRBD1 on 6 matching bases. The CDR3 covers 16 residues. V was shortened by 10 bases and J by 0 bases, with 20 bases between the two germline ends. Germline V CDR1 and CDR2: LNHDA, SQIVND (reference sequence). The DNA of the CDR3 is TGTGCCACTCCCCAGACTCAGGGGCCTAGCACAGATACGCAGTATTTT. This translates into CATPQTQGPSTDTQYF.